This TCR beta chain stems from a study of T-cell memory formation after mild COVID-19. A word on this clonotype: Antigen: not known.

This CDR3 has 14 residues. The germline CDR1 and CDR2 sequences are SGHRS and YFSETQ. Trimming cost V 6 bases and J 1 base, with 8 bases left between them. Findings of the study overall: Shrinking CD4+ clones resided mostly in CM and EM, and CD8+ ones in EMRA.

TCRdb reprocessed the 5' RACE reads via MiXCR and lists one record per CDR3 protein. Of 300,000 or so distinct CDR3 sequences in the sample, approximately 15% were seen once. Sequencing was performed on PBMCs or a T cell subset sorted from them (not recorded which). The chain carries TRBV5-1 and TRBJ2-6; D is possibly TRBD1 (6 bases). The sequence came from a man aged 18 to 29 who had mild COVID-19 (a few samples of this study predate the infection). Cell type and time point are not known. The CDR3 coding sequence is TGCGCCAGCACGGGACAATCTGGGGCCAACGTCCTGACTTTC. Residues: CASTGQSGANVLTF.